The T cell receptor beta chain described here comes from a study of blood T cell repertoires in COVID-19. The V end lost 3 bases, the J end lost 3 bases, and 19 bases lay between the germline ends. Germline values: CDR1 SGHDT, CDR2 YYEEEE. This CDR3 has 16 amino acids. The data were produced by immunoSEQ multiplex PCR, yet TCRdb's version contains in-frame clones alone and is incomplete. Of roughly 200,000 clones detected, approximately 81% appear once; the ten largest clones hold about 20%. The sequence was obtained from a person in their 70s with COVID-19, enrolled during active disease. The chain is built from TRBV5-6 and TRBJ2-7; TRBD2 might be the D (7 bases). The sequencing input was peripheral blood. CDR3 residues: CASSSQTGRTSYEQYF. CDR3 sequence (DNA): TGTGCCAGCAGCTCCCAGACAGGCCGGACTAGCTACGAGCAGTACTTC.